The entry that follows covers one T cell receptor (beta chain) sequence. Its specificity is not known. Trimming cost V 5 bases and J 1 base; bases outside gene matches: 2. The CDR3 length is 14 residues. Germline V lookup: CDR1 SGHTA, CDR2 FQGTGA. The PCR ran on 60 Vbeta and 13 Jbeta primers. Libraries were prepared by immunoSEQ multiplex PCR; TCRdb keeps only in-frame clonotypes and omits some of them. The data hold about 200,000 clones, with 65% to 85% observed a single time. This record belongs to a study of cytomegalovirus exposure and HLA in healthy donors. The study, taken as a whole, reports: Solely CMV serostatus was available to characterize immune exposure. Later analysis identified about 18,000 TCR beta sequences associated with HLA alleles, using a false discovery rate threshold of 0.05.

The chain recombines TRBV7-3 with TRBJ2-3, with 8 positions matching TRBD2. This TCR derives from a man aged 30 to 39 in good health and CMV-seronegative. The specimen was PBMCs. This chain's CDR3 is CASSPGGGTDTQYF. Written as DNA, the CDR3 is TGTGCCAGCAGCCCCGGGGGGGGCACAGATACGCAGTATTTT.